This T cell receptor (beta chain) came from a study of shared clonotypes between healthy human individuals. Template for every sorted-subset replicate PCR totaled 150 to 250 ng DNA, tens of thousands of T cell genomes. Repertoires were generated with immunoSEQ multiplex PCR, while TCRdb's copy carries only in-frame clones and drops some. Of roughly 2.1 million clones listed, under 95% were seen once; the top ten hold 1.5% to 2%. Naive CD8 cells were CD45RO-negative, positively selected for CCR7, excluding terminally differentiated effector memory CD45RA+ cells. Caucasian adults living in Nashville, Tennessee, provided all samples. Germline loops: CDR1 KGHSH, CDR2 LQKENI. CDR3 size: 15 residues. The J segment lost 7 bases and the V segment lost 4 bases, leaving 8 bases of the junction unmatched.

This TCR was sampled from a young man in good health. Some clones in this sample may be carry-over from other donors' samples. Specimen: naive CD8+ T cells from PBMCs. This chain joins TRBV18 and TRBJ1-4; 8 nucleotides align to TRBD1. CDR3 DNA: TGTGCCAGCTCACGAGCCAGGGGGCGGAGTGAAAAACTGTTTTTT. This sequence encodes CASSRARGRSEKLFF.